This entry describes one T cell receptor (beta chain). Clones were read by immunoSEQ multiplex PCR, and TCRdb kept only the in-frame ones, dropping some. This table has fewer than 80,000 clones, roughly 95% appearing once. The sample comes from a study of brain T cells in children with intractable seizures. Before surgery, patients took at least one anti-epileptic drug. This CDR3 region has 13 residues. V gave up 1 base and J gave up 1 base, with 4 bases separating them. CDR1 is LGHDT, CDR2 YNNKEL, per germline (reference sequence). The sequences come from peripheral blood, collected at surgery. The rearrangement uses TRBV3-1 (or the pseudogene TRBV3-2) and TRBJ1-1; D is unresolved. The clonotype was recovered from a boy younger than two with focal cortical dysplasia and intractable seizures. CDR3 loop: CASSQGQNTEAFF. The CDR3 coding sequence is TGTGCCAGCAGCCAAGGACAGAACACTGAAGCTTTCTTT.